This T cell receptor beta chain came from a study of blood T cell repertoires in COVID-19. This clone is a singleton in its sample. Generated by immunoSEQ multiplex PCR, the TCRdb table keeps only in-frame clones and is missing some. In the table there are around 150,000 clones, about 89% of which are singletons. Germline CDR1 KGHSH, CDR2 LQKENI. V lost 4 bases, J lost 1 base, and 5 bases stayed unmatched. There are 15 residues in the CDR3. This TCR came from a man between 60 and 75 years old with acute or convalescent COVID-19. Input material: peripheral blood. This chain connects TRBV18 to TRBJ2-7, with 9 bases aligning to TRBD1. CDR3 loop: CASSLTGQGSYEQYF. The CDR3 nucleotides read TGTGCCAGCTCACTTACCGGACAGGGGTCCTACGAGCAGTACTTC.